This entry concerns a single TCR beta chain. The data originate from a study of patients and donors after allogeneic stem cell transplantation. V lost 1 base and J lost 7, with 11 bases in between. This CDR3 spans 14 amino acids. CDR1 is SGHTA, CDR2 FQGTGA, per germline. TCRdb fed the RT-PCR reads into MiXCR, producing one record per CDR3 protein. Of hundreds of thousands of distinct CDR3 sequences in the sample, around 15% were seen once. This chain joins TRBV7-3 and TRBJ2-1; D gene ambiguous. The receptor comes from a human donor who was either an allogeneic HSCT recipient or a stem cell or donor lymphocyte infusion donor (not recorded which). It is not recorded whose cells these are; they may come from a transplant donor. The sequenced material came from blood, either unsorted or a sorted T cell fraction (not recorded which). The CDR3 loop is CASSLRRPGNEQFF. The DNA for the CDR3 is TGTGCCAGCAGCTTAAGGCGGCCAGGAAATGAGCAGTTCTTC.